These 11 T cell receptor beta chains were all obtained from the same sample, sequenced in a study of cytomegalovirus exposure and HLA in healthy donors (dated by TCRdb to 2015 to 2018). Library preparation employed the immunoSEQ multiplex PCR assay. A mixture of 60 forward primers for TCR Vbeta segments and 13 reverse primers for TCR Jbeta segments was used in the multiplex PCR. This immuneACCESS table, as held by TCRdb, lists in-frame sequences with V and J called but not all clones. Of the missing ones, under half trace to an unresolved V gene in checked studies; the others have no known cause. The sample has some 150,000 clones on record, 77% of them singletons. Around 1.5% of the sample is taken by the ten largest. Sequencing was performed on PBMCs. The receptor set was obtained from a female donor in good health and CMV-seronegative.

The rearrangement joins TRBV28 to TRBJ2-2, with 8 bases aligning to TRBD2. Germline CDR1 is MDHEN and CDR2 is SYDVKM. The CDR3 loop spans 16 amino acids. V was pared by 5 bases and J by 12 bases, with 17 bases of the junction left unmatched. The CDR3: CASSPASGRIRRKLFF. Here the CDR3 DNA reads TGTGCCAGCAGTCCGGCTAGCGGGCGGATCCGTAGGAAGCTGTTTTTT. Looking up the rest from reference TRBV28 and TRBJ2-2 gives the full variable domain: DVKVTQSSRYLVKRTGEKVFLECVQDMDHENMFWYRQDPGLGLRLIYFSYDVKMKEKGDIPEGYSVSREKKERFSLILESASTNQTSMYLCASSPASGRIRRKLFFGEGSRLTVL.

The genes are TRBV7-3 and TRBJ1-2; a possible D gene is TRBD1 (6 bases). The V and J ends lost 2 bases and 3 bases respectively, with 10 bases between them. The CDR3 loop spans 14 amino acids. Germline V lookup: CDR1 SGHTA, CDR2 FQGTGA. CDR3 DNA sequence: TGTGCCAGCAGCTTATTGGGGGCGCACTATGGCTACACCTTC. Encoded protein: CASSLLGAHYGYTF.

This clone has just one count. V gene TRBV4-1 combines with J gene TRBJ2-5; 7 bases are a match to TRBD1. The junction had 12 bases not matched to a gene; V was cut back by 0 bases and J by 11 bases. The CDR3 sequence is 15 residues long. Germline CDR1 MGHRA, CDR2 YSYEKL. The CDR3 region is CASSQEWRAGGEQYF. CDR3 nucleotide sequence: TGCGCCAGCAGCCAAGAATGGCGGGCAGGGGGAGAGCAGTACTTC.

The chain joins TRBV15 to TRBJ1-5, with D possibly being TRBD1 (5 bases). The CDR3 totals 15 residues. The V end lost 2 bases, the J end lost 2 bases, and 10 bases lay between the germline ends. Germline-derived CDR1 and CDR2 are LNHNV and YYDKDF (reference sequence). The CDR3 sequence is CATSRIPGGNQPQHF. Here the CDR3 DNA reads TGTGCCACCAGCAGAATTCCGGGGGGCAATCAGCCCCAGCATTTT.

The V and J genes are TRBV18 and TRBJ1-1; D may be TRBD1 (6 bases). CDR1 is KGHSH and CDR2 is LQKENI in the germline V gene. The CDR3 covers 14 residues. V was cut by 5 bases and J by 3 bases, with 13 bases left in between. DNA for the CDR3: TGTGCCAGCTCAACGTCACAGGGATACACTGAAGCTTTCTTT. Residues: CASSTSQGYTEAFF.

The chain carries TRBV9 and TRBJ2-1; 7 nucleotides match TRBD2. This CDR3 has 16 residues. Looked up from germline, CDR1 is SGDLS and CDR2 is YYNGEE. J lost 4 bases, V lost 0 bases, and 7 bases had no gene match. In nucleotides, the CDR3 is TGTGCCAGCAGCGTAGGGTCTCTAGCGGAATACAATGAGCAGTTCTTC. It is translated as CASSVGSLAEYNEQFF.

The V and J genes are TRBV2 and TRBJ2-7; D is unresolved. The CDR3 is 12 residues long. Trimming took 1 base from V and 7 from J, leaving 8 bases between them. CDR1 SNHLY and CDR2 FYNNEI come from the germline V gene. The CDR3 region is CASSEGYFEQYF. DNA for the CDR3: TGTGCCAGCAGTGAAGGCTATTTTGAGCAGTACTTC.

This chain joins TRBV6-1 and TRBJ2-7, with 10 positions matching TRBD1. Germline V lookup: CDR1 MNHNS, CDR2 SASEGT. V was pared by 4 bases and J by 0 bases, with 6 bases of the junction left unmatched. This CDR3 contains 16 residues. DNA for the CDR3: TGTGCCAGCAGTGTCGACAGGGGGCCAAGCTCCTACGAGCAGTACTTC. It encodes CASSVDRGPSSYEQYF.

The rearrangement uses TRBV28 and TRBJ1-5; TRBD1 aligns across 7 bases. The germline V gene has CDR1 MDHEN and CDR2 SYDVKM. V shed 3 bases and J 7 bases; nucleotides not matched to a gene: 9. This CDR3 comprises 15 residues. CDR3 in DNA: TGTGCCAGCAGTTTCCCCGACAGGGATGGCCAGCCCCAGCATTTT. It codes for CASSFPDRDGQPQHF.

The V gene is TRBV19, the J gene TRBJ1-4; D may be TRBD1 (6 bases). This CDR3 has 16 amino acids. V was clipped by 2 bases and J by 1 base, with 11 bases between them. Germline V gene lookup returns CDR1 LNHDA and CDR2 SQIVND (reference sequence). CDR3: CASSIRQGITNEKLFF. The DNA for the CDR3 is TGTGCCAGTAGTATACGGCAGGGGATAACTAATGAAAAACTGTTTTTT.

DNA of the CDR3: TGCAGCGTTCCCGGGACTAGCGGGAGCTATGAGCAGTTCTTC. This translates into CSVPGTSGSYEQFF. The rearrangement joins TRBV29-1 to TRBJ2-1, with 14 bases aligning to TRBD2. The ends lost 5 bases at V and 8 bases at J; junction bases unmatched: 5. Germline CDR1 SQVTM, CDR2 ANQGSEA. CDR3 size: 14 residues.